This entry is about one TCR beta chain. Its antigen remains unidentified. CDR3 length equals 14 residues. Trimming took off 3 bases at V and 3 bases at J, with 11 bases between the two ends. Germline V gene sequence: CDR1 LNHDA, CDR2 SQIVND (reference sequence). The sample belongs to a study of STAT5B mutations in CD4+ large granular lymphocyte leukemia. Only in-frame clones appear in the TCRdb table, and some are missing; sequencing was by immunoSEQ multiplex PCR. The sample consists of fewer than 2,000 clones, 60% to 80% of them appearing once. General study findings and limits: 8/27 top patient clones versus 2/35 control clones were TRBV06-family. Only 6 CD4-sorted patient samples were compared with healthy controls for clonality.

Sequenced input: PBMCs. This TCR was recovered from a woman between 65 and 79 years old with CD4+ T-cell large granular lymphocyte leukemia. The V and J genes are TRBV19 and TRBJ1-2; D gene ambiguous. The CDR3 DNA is TGTGCCAGTAGTATTGGCGGTTCTGACTATGGCTACACCTTC. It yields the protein CASSIGGSDYGYTF.